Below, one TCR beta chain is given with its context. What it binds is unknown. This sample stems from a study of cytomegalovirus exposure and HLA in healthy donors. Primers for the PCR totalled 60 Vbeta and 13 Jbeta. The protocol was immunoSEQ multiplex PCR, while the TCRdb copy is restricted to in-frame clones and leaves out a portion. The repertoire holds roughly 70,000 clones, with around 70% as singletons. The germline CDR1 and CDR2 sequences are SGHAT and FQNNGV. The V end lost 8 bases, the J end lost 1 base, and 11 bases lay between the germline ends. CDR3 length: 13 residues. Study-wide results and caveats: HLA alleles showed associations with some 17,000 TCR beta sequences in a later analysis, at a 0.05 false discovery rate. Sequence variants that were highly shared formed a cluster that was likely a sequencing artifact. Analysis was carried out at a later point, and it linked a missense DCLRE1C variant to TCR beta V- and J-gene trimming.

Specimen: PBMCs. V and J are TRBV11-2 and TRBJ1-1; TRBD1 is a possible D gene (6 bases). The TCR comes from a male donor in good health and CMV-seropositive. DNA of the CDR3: TGTGCCAGCGCCGGACAGACGAACACTGAAGCTTTCTTT. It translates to CASAGQTNTEAFF.